A selection of T cell receptor beta chains follows, all from one sample in a study of blood T cell repertoires in COVID-19. Repertoires were generated with immunoSEQ multiplex PCR, while TCRdb's copy carries only in-frame clones and drops some. Seen here are some 300,000 clones, approximately 88% observed once, and the top ten hold about 7%. Sequenced material: peripheral blood. The receptors were gathered from a woman in her 30s who had recovered from COVID-19. Both conserved end residues are part of each CDR3. Each record gives: D gene, CDR3 length, clone size, V gene, J gene, CDR3 DNA, CDR3 protein. A D gene is named only where the DNA matches it firmly. Only some rows state a clone size, as once, few, many or a class for expanded clones.

d_call: TRBD1
cdr3_length: 15
clone_size: NA
v_call: TRBV2
j_call: TRBJ2-2
cdr3_nt: TGTGCCAGCAGTGATACAGGGGGTAGTGGCGGGGAGCTGTTTTTT
cdr3_aa: CASSDTGGSGGELFF

d_call: NA
cdr3_length: 22
clone_size: NA
v_call: TRBV12-2
j_call: TRBJ2-3
cdr3_nt: TGTGCAAGTCGCTTAAAAAGGGGAGAGGAGGGACTCCTTACTACCACCAAAGATACGCAGTATTTT
cdr3_aa: CASRLKRGEEGLLTTTKDTQYF

d_call: TRBD1
cdr3_length: 13
clone_size: NA
v_call: TRBV28
j_call: TRBJ1-4
cdr3_nt: TGTGCCAGCAGTTCCCCAGGGGGTGAAAAACTGTTTTTT
cdr3_aa: CASSSPGGEKLFF

d_call: TRBD2
cdr3_length: 15
clone_size: NA
v_call: TRBV5-1
j_call: TRBJ2-2
cdr3_nt: TGCGCCAGCAGCACGGGACTAGCGGTGACCGGGGAGCTGTTTTTT
cdr3_aa: CASSTGLAVTGELFF

d_call: TRBD2
cdr3_length: 16
clone_size: NA
v_call: TRBV2
j_call: TRBJ2-5
cdr3_nt: TGTGCCAGCAGAGCGGAAGCGGGGGGCCCACAAGAGACCCAGTACTTC
cdr3_aa: CASRAEAGGPQETQYF

d_call: NA
cdr3_length: 13
clone_size: NA
v_call: TRBV12-3/TRBV12-4
j_call: TRBJ1-5
cdr3_nt: TGTGCCAGCAGTCCTGCGAGCAATCAGCCCCAGCATTTT
cdr3_aa: CASSPASNQPQHF

d_call: TRBD1
cdr3_length: 14
clone_size: NA
v_call: TRBV6-6
j_call: TRBJ1-5
cdr3_nt: TGTGCCAGCCACCAGACAGGGGCCAATCAGCCCCAGCATTTT
cdr3_aa: CASHQTGANQPQHF

d_call: TRBD2
cdr3_length: 18
clone_size: NA
v_call: TRBV7-2
j_call: TRBJ2-3
cdr3_nt: TGTGCCAGCAGCTTAGCGGGACTAAGCTCATGGGGCACAGATACGCAGTATTTT
cdr3_aa: CASSLAGLSSWGTDTQYF

d_call: NA
cdr3_length: 14
clone_size: few
v_call: TRBV6-5
j_call: TRBJ1-1
cdr3_nt: TGTGCCAGCAGTTTTGGGAGGGTTAACACTGAAGCTTTCTTT
cdr3_aa: CASSFGRVNTEAFF

d_call: NA
cdr3_length: 12
clone_size: NA
v_call: TRBV28
j_call: TRBJ2-5
cdr3_nt: TGTGCCACCTGGGAGTACCAAGAGACCCAGTACTTC
cdr3_aa: CATWEYQETQYF

d_call: TRBD1
cdr3_length: 14
clone_size: NA
v_call: TRBV19
j_call: TRBJ1-2
cdr3_nt: TGTGCCAGTAGTGTGGGACAGGGTCCTTTTGGCTACACCTTC
cdr3_aa: CASSVGQGPFGYTF

d_call: NA
cdr3_length: 14
clone_size: NA
v_call: TRBV25-1
j_call: TRBJ1-1
cdr3_nt: TGTGCCAGCATTTTTGACGGGGGTAACACTGAAGCTTTCTTT
cdr3_aa: CASIFDGGNTEAFF

d_call: NA
cdr3_length: 13
clone_size: once
v_call: TRBV27
j_call: TRBJ1-1
cdr3_nt: TGTGCCAGCAGTCCGGGTCTGAACACTGAAGCTTTCTTT
cdr3_aa: CASSPGLNTEAFF

d_call: TRBD2
cdr3_length: 16
clone_size: NA
v_call: TRBV3-1/TRBV3-2
j_call: TRBJ2-7
cdr3_nt: TGTGCCAGCAGCCAAAGAGGTAGCGGGGGCCTCTACGAGCAGTACTTC
cdr3_aa: CASSQRGSGGLYEQYF

d_call: NA
cdr3_length: 14
clone_size: NA
v_call: TRBV6-5
j_call: TRBJ1-6
cdr3_nt: TGTGCCAGCACCTACAGCAACCTTAGGTCACCCCTCCACTTT
cdr3_aa: CASTYSNLRSPLHF

d_call: TRBD1
cdr3_length: 15
clone_size: NA
v_call: TRBV9
j_call: TRBJ1-2
cdr3_nt: TGTGCCAGCAGCGTAGGGGGGACAGGGGACTATGGCTACACCTTC
cdr3_aa: CASSVGGTGDYGYTF

d_call: NA
cdr3_length: 16
clone_size: NA
v_call: TRBV10-3
j_call: TRBJ1-6
cdr3_nt: TGTGCCATCAGTGAGTCATTCGTCCGGGTTGGCTCACCCCTCCACTTT
cdr3_aa: CAISESFVRVGSPLHF

d_call: TRBD1
cdr3_length: 15
clone_size: NA
v_call: TRBV27
j_call: TRBJ2-7
cdr3_nt: TGTGCCAGCAGTTCCCCGGCAGGGGGCTTAAGGGAGCAGTACTTC
cdr3_aa: CASSSPAGGLREQYF

d_call: NA
cdr3_length: 15
clone_size: NA
v_call: TRBV28
j_call: TRBJ1-5
cdr3_nt: TGTGCCAGCGCCCGGGAGGGTAGTAGCAATCAGCCCCAGCATTTT
cdr3_aa: CASAREGSSNQPQHF

d_call: NA
cdr3_length: 15
clone_size: few
v_call: TRBV4-1
j_call: TRBJ1-6
cdr3_nt: TGCGCCAGCAGCCAAATTTACACCTCGTATTCACCCCTCCACTTT
cdr3_aa: CASSQIYTSYSPLHF

d_call: NA
cdr3_length: 15
clone_size: NA
v_call: TRBV11-3
j_call: TRBJ2-2
cdr3_nt: TGTGCCAGCAGCCCTAACGGACAGAACACCGGGGAGCTGTTTTTT
cdr3_aa: CASSPNGQNTGELFF

d_call: TRBD2
cdr3_length: 17
clone_size: NA
v_call: TRBV7-6
j_call: TRBJ2-3
cdr3_nt: TGTGCCAGCAGCTTGGACGGCGGGGGATCTAGCACAGATACGCAGTATTTT
cdr3_aa: CASSLDGGGSSTDTQYF

d_call: TRBD2
cdr3_length: 16
clone_size: NA
v_call: TRBV6-4
j_call: TRBJ2-5
cdr3_nt: TGTGCCAGCAGCCGGACTAGCGGGGGGACCCAAGAGACCCAGTACTTC
cdr3_aa: CASSRTSGGTQETQYF

d_call: TRBD1
cdr3_length: 15
clone_size: once
v_call: TRBV18
j_call: TRBJ1-2
cdr3_nt: TGTGCCAGCTCACCCGCACAGGGGCCAAACTATGGCTACACCTTC
cdr3_aa: CASSPAQGPNYGYTF

d_call: NA
cdr3_length: 13
clone_size: NA
v_call: TRBV6-5
j_call: TRBJ2-6
cdr3_nt: TGTGCCAGCACTTCCAGTGGGGCCAACGTCCTGACTTTC
cdr3_aa: CASTSSGANVLTF

d_call: NA
cdr3_length: 14
clone_size: NA
v_call: TRBV2
j_call: TRBJ2-3
cdr3_nt: TGTGCCAGCAGTAGCGGAGAATACACAGATACGCAGTATTTT
cdr3_aa: CASSSGEYTDTQYF

d_call: TRBD1
cdr3_length: 14
clone_size: NA
v_call: TRBV5-1
j_call: TRBJ2-3
cdr3_nt: TGCGCCAGCAGCTCGACAGGGGAGCCAGATACGCAGTATTTT
cdr3_aa: CASSSTGEPDTQYF

d_call: TRBD2
cdr3_length: 15
clone_size: NA
v_call: TRBV10-3
j_call: TRBJ2-2
cdr3_nt: TGTGCCATCACCCCTAGCGGGGGGAGTACCGGGGAGCTGTTTTTT
cdr3_aa: CAITPSGGSTGELFF

d_call: NA
cdr3_length: 14
clone_size: NA
v_call: TRBV3-1/TRBV3-2
j_call: TRBJ2-7
cdr3_nt: TGTGCCAGCAGCCAATGGGACACTACCTACGAGCAGTACTTC
cdr3_aa: CASSQWDTTYEQYF

d_call: NA
cdr3_length: 15
clone_size: NA
v_call: TRBV7-2
j_call: TRBJ2-3
cdr3_nt: TGTGCCAGCAGCTTATATCTAGCCTCCGGCAATACGCAGTATTTT
cdr3_aa: CASSLYLASGNTQYF

d_call: NA
cdr3_length: 16
clone_size: NA
v_call: TRBV19
j_call: TRBJ2-5
cdr3_nt: TGTGCCAGTAGTATCCGGGGGGCCGGCTTTCAAGAGACCCAGTACTTC
cdr3_aa: CASSIRGAGFQETQYF

d_call: NA
cdr3_length: 16
clone_size: NA
v_call: TRBV6-5
j_call: TRBJ2-1
cdr3_nt: TGTGCCAGCAGTTACTCGTCTGGGAGCTCCTACAATGAGCAGTTCTTC
cdr3_aa: CASSYSSGSSYNEQFF

d_call: NA
cdr3_length: 12
clone_size: NA
v_call: TRBV20-1
j_call: TRBJ2-1
cdr3_nt: TGCAGTGCTAGTCTTGGAGTCAATGAGCAGTTCTTC
cdr3_aa: CSASLGVNEQFF

d_call: NA
cdr3_length: 14
clone_size: once
v_call: TRBV7-9
j_call: TRBJ2-7
cdr3_nt: TGTGCCAGCAGCTTTGGGCAGGCGACCTACGAGCAGTACTTC
cdr3_aa: CASSFGQATYEQYF

d_call: NA
cdr3_length: 15
clone_size: NA
v_call: TRBV6-2/TRBV6-3
j_call: TRBJ1-6
cdr3_nt: TGTGCCAGCAGTTACCAGGGGATTGCTAATTCACCCCTCCACTTT
cdr3_aa: CASSYQGIANSPLHF

d_call: NA
cdr3_length: 15
clone_size: few
v_call: TRBV5-6
j_call: TRBJ2-2
cdr3_nt: TGTGCCAGCAGCTTTGGGCAGGTTAACACCGGGGAGCTGTTTTTT
cdr3_aa: CASSFGQVNTGELFF

d_call: NA
cdr3_length: 13
clone_size: once
v_call: TRBV28
j_call: TRBJ1-2
cdr3_nt: TGTGCCAGCAGGTCAGGGAATGAGTATGGCTACACCTTC
cdr3_aa: CASRSGNEYGYTF

d_call: NA
cdr3_length: 12
clone_size: NA
v_call: TRBV12-3/TRBV12-4
j_call: TRBJ2-1
cdr3_nt: TGTGCCAGCAGTCCCCAGCCGGGGTGGCAGTTCTTC
cdr3_aa: CASSPQPGWQFF

d_call: NA
cdr3_length: 17
clone_size: NA
v_call: TRBV6-6
j_call: TRBJ2-1
cdr3_nt: TGTGCCAGCAGTCCCAGGGCAGCGAACACTAACTACAATGAGCAGTTCTTC
cdr3_aa: CASSPRAANTNYNEQFF

d_call: NA
cdr3_length: 14
clone_size: NA
v_call: TRBV6-2/TRBV6-3
j_call: TRBJ1-2
cdr3_nt: TGTGCCAGCAGTGACCCACAGGGTAACTATGGCTACACCTTC
cdr3_aa: CASSDPQGNYGYTF

d_call: NA
cdr3_length: 13
clone_size: NA
v_call: TRBV3-1/TRBV3-2
j_call: TRBJ2-5
cdr3_nt: TGTGCCAGCAGTATCCTCCCGCAAGAGACCCAGTACTTC
cdr3_aa: CASSILPQETQYF

d_call: TRBD2
cdr3_length: 16
clone_size: few
v_call: TRBV2
j_call: TRBJ2-1
cdr3_nt: TGTGCCAGCAGCGGACTAGCGGGGGGCCGATACAATGAGCAGTTCTTC
cdr3_aa: CASSGLAGGRYNEQFF

d_call: NA
cdr3_length: 15
clone_size: NA
v_call: TRBV5-4
j_call: TRBJ2-5
cdr3_nt: TGTGCCAGCAGCTTCTCAGGGACTTCGGAAGAGACCCAGTACTTC
cdr3_aa: CASSFSGTSEETQYF

d_call: TRBD1
cdr3_length: 15
clone_size: NA
v_call: TRBV5-1
j_call: TRBJ2-1
cdr3_nt: TGCGCCAGCAGCAGACAGGGGAGCTCCTACAATGAGCAGTTCTTC
cdr3_aa: CASSRQGSSYNEQFF

d_call: NA
cdr3_length: 14
clone_size: NA
v_call: TRBV5-4
j_call: TRBJ1-1
cdr3_nt: TGTGCCAGCAGCTTGGTGGAACCCGGGACTGAAGCTTTCTTT
cdr3_aa: CASSLVEPGTEAFF

d_call: NA
cdr3_length: 16
clone_size: NA
v_call: TRBV27
j_call: TRBJ2-6
cdr3_nt: TGTGCCAGCAGTCTTAAGCCGATCTCTGGGGCCAACGTCCTGACTTTC
cdr3_aa: CASSLKPISGANVLTF

d_call: NA
cdr3_length: 13
clone_size: NA
v_call: TRBV6-1
j_call: TRBJ1-5
cdr3_nt: TGTGCCAGCAGTGACAGGGTCAATCAGCCCCAGCATTTT
cdr3_aa: CASSDRVNQPQHF

d_call: TRBD1
cdr3_length: 13
clone_size: NA
v_call: TRBV7-2
j_call: TRBJ1-2
cdr3_nt: TGTGCCAGCACACGGGACAGAAACTATGGCTACACCTTC
cdr3_aa: CASTRDRNYGYTF

d_call: TRBD2
cdr3_length: 15
clone_size: once
v_call: TRBV7-2
j_call: TRBJ2-5
cdr3_nt: TGTGCCAGCAGCTTGGGGAGGCTAGCGGGGGAGACCCAGTACTTC
cdr3_aa: CASSLGRLAGETQYF

d_call: TRBD2
cdr3_length: 16
clone_size: NA
v_call: TRBV4-1
j_call: TRBJ2-2
cdr3_nt: TGCGCCAGCAGCCAGGAGACTAGCGGGGCCCCCGGGGAGCTGTTTTTT
cdr3_aa: CASSQETSGAPGELFF

d_call: TRBD1
cdr3_length: 13
clone_size: NA
v_call: TRBV3-1/TRBV3-2
j_call: TRBJ1-1
cdr3_nt: TGTGCCAGCAGCCAGGGGACAGTCAATGAAGCTTTCTTT
cdr3_aa: CASSQGTVNEAFF

d_call: NA
cdr3_length: 14
clone_size: few
v_call: TRBV19
j_call: TRBJ1-1
cdr3_nt: TGTGCCAGTACCCTCGGGGGTCGAGACACTGAAGCTTTCTTT
cdr3_aa: CASTLGGRDTEAFF

d_call: NA
cdr3_length: 16
clone_size: NA
v_call: TRBV19
j_call: TRBJ2-1
cdr3_nt: TGTGCCAGTAGTATACCGGACAGAATTGTGCCTAATAAGCAGTTCTTC
cdr3_aa: CASSIPDRIVPNKQFF

d_call: TRBD1
cdr3_length: 16
clone_size: few
v_call: TRBV4-1
j_call: TRBJ1-5
cdr3_nt: TGCGCCAGCAGCCAAGAAGTGGGACAGTTCAATCAGCCCCAGCATTTT
cdr3_aa: CASSQEVGQFNQPQHF

d_call: TRBD2
cdr3_length: 14
clone_size: NA
v_call: TRBV6-5
j_call: TRBJ2-2
cdr3_nt: TGTGCCAGCATCGAATCGGGGGGGACCGGGGAGCTGTTTTTT
cdr3_aa: CASIESGGTGELFF